This entry lists 3 T cell receptor beta chains sequenced from one sample in a study of blood T cell repertoires in COVID-19. Assay used: immunoSEQ multiplex PCR; TCRdb lists only in-frame clones, some missing. The sample includes 95,000 to 150,000 clones, over 65% of them seen just once. The sequenced material came from peripheral blood. The receptors here all came from a human donor with acute or convalescent COVID-19. The donor label of this sample is uncertain.

V gene TRBV5-1 combines with J gene TRBJ1-2; D not certain. V lost 5 bases and J lost 6, with 17 bases in between. The CDR3 spans 14 residues. Per germline, CDR1 SGHRS and CDR2 YFSETQ. The CDR3 is CASSGVEGADGYTF. As DNA, the CDR3 is TGCGCCAGCAGTGGGGTTGAGGGTGCGGATGGCTACACCTTC.

CDR3 nucleotides: TGTGCCACCAGCTTAGCCAGCACAGATACGCAGTATTTT. This sequence encodes CATSLASTDTQYF. The chain couples TRBV15 to TRBJ2-3; D remains ambiguous. CDR1 is LNHNV, CDR2 YYDKDF, per germline (reference sequence). V was cut by 5 bases and J by 0 bases, with 6 bases left in between. This CDR3 comprises 13 residues.

The chain uses TRBV4-1 and TRBJ2-1; D call uncertain. CDR3 length: 13 residues. Germline CDR1 MGHRA, CDR2 YSYEKL. V lost 2 bases and J 2 bases, leaving 4 bases between the germline ends. CDR3 coding DNA: TGCGCCAGCAGCCAAACTACCTACAATGAGCAGTTCTTC. Its translation: CASSQTTYNEQFF.